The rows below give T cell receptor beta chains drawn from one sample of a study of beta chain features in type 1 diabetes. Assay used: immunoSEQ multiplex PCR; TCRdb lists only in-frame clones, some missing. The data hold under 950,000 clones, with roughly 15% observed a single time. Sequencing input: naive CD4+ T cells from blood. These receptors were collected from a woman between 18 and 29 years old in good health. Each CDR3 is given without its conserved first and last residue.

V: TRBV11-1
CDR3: ASSPILAGVYEQY

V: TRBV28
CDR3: ASRNRWNQPQH

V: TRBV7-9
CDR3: ASSLSGSETQY

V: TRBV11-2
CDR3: ASSLHPTDTQY

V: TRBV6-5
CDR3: ASSYFGTGEGYT

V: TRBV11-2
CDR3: ASSSRGVGDREQY

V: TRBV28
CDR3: ASRGQGARTREQY

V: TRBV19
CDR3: ASAWSASGRSRGNEQF

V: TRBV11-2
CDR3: ASSLDEAGQF

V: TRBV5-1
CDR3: ASSLASDNPYEQY

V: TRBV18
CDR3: ASSPLDGAETQY

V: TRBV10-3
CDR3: AISEGPGGTGANVLT

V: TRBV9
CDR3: ASSPRTSGSWGTDTQY

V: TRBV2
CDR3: ASSEGATETQY

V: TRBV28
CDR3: ASSWSTDTQY

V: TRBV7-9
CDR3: ASSPQAGTGGSEKLF

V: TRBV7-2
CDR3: ASSLAAGLSTGELF

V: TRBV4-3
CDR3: ASSRISGSADTQY

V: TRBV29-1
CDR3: SVRAGTGGGELF

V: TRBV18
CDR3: ASSPLGGGLADEQY

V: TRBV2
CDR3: ASSEGASGRNEQF

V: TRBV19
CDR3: ASSILESSNTGELF

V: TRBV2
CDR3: ASGGEANEKLF

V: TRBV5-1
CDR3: ASSLAEVYNEQF

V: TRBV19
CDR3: ASGDNRQETQY

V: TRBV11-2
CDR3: ASSWTENYGYT

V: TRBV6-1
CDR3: ASSARLVGQF

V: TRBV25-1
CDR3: ASSDPRQRDGEQY

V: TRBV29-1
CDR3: SVERAPNTEAF

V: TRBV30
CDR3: ASIHRGRRGGYT

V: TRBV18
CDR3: ASSSRTSTYEQY

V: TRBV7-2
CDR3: ASSLAPGLAVYEQY

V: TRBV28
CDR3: ASSSPWAQY

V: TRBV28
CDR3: ASSSPEELF

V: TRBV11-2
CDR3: ASRTTTSGLNTGELF

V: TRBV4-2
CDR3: ASSARGADTQY

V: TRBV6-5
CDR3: ASSYSAGPYGYT

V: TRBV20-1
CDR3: SVGRAYEQY

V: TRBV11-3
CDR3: ASSPWGHSNQPQH

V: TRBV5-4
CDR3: ASSLEWGQETQY

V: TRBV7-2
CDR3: ASSLFQPGLATSDTQY

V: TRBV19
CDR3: ASGHLLAGGPDEQF

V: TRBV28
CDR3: ASSLSGISYNEQF

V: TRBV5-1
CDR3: ASSSTVTGELF

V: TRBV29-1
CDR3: SVGPGTGVGTQY

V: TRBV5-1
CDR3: ASSFGGTAYNEQF

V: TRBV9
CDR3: ASSVGSSTETQY

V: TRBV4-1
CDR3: ASSQGDRAGELF